Following are 5 T cell receptor beta chains from one sample sequenced in a study of T cells after yellow fever vaccination. From the 5' RACE reads, TCRdb called clonotypes with MiXCR, one entry per CDR3 protein. This table holds 150,000 or so distinct CDR3 sequences, 5.5% to 7.5% found once. The specimen comprised CD4+ T cells sorted from PBMCs, sampled around 5 days after the first yellow fever vaccination. These receptors all come from a man younger than 30 who received the YFV17D yellow fever vaccine.

V is TRBV6-1 and J is TRBJ2-3, with 8 nucleotides matching TRBD2. The CDR3 loop spans 14 amino acids. Germline V CDR1 and CDR2: MNHNS, SASEGT. V trimming: 6 bases; J trimming: 6 bases; junction bases outside the gene matches: 8. The CDR3: CASSSRTSHDTQYF. Here the CDR3 DNA reads TGTGCCAGCAGCTCCAGGACTAGCCACGATACGCAGTATTTT.

The V gene is TRBV5-1, the J gene TRBJ1-1, with 8 bases fitting TRBD1. J lost 0 bases, V lost 3 bases, and 4 bases had no gene match. The germline V gene encodes CDR1 SGHRS and CDR2 YFSETQ. The CDR3 loop spans 15 amino acids. The CDR3 bases are TGCGCCAGCAGCTGGGGGACAGGTTTGAACACTGAAGCTTTCTTT. It encodes CASSWGTGLNTEAFF.

The gene calls are TRBV7-9 and TRBJ2-3; maybe TRBD2 (6 bases). CDR1 and CDR2 from the germline V gene are SEHNR and FQNEAQ (reference sequence). The CDR3 extends over 15 amino acids. Trimming shortened V by 5 bases and J by 2 bases, and 14 bases separated the two germline ends. This CDR3 reads CASSTGTEPTDTQYF. The CDR3 coding sequence is TGTGCCAGCAGCACCGGGACTGAACCCACAGATACGCAGTATTTT. Combining the CDR3 with reference TRBV7-9 and TRBJ2-3 gives the whole variable domain DTGVSQNPRHKITKRGQNVTFRCDPISEHNRLYWYRQTLGQGPEFLTYFQNEAQLEKSRLLSDRFSAERPKGSFSTLEIQRTEQGDSAMYLCASSTGTEPTDTQYFGPGTRLTVL.

This clonotype appeared many times. CDR3 residues: CASSFVETQYF. The CDR3 DNA sequence: TGTGCCAGCAGCTTTGTGGAGACCCAGTACTTC. J is TRBJ2-5 and V is TRBV7-9; D remains ambiguous. Germline-derived CDR1 and CDR2 are SEHNR and FQNEAQ (reference sequence). The CDR3 extends over 11 amino acids. V lost 3 bases, J lost 5 bases, and 4 bases lay in between.

The chain joins TRBV2 to TRBJ2-1, with a weak D call TRBD1 (6 bases). The germline V gene encodes CDR1 SNHLY and CDR2 FYNNEI. Trimming shortened V by 3 bases and J by 8 bases, and 11 bases separated the two germline ends. The CDR3 loop spans 13 amino acids. CDR3 residues: CASSDLPGDEQFF. CDR3 sequence (DNA): TGTGCCAGCAGTGATTTGCCAGGGGATGAGCAGTTCTTC.